This T cell receptor beta chain stems from a study of cytomegalovirus exposure and HLA in healthy donors. Researchers ran the PCR with 60 Vbeta and 13 Jbeta primers. Profiled with immunoSEQ multiplex PCR; TCRdb holds only in-frame clones, not every one. The table has about 120,000 clones, 65% to 85% seen once. J was trimmed by 2 bases and V by 5 bases; bases with no gene match: 11. The germline gives CDR1 SEHNR, CDR2 FQNEAQ (reference sequence). The CDR3 is 17 amino acids. The specimen sequenced was PBMCs. This TCR was recovered from a man younger than 35 in good health and CMV-seropositive. The chain has TRBV7-9 and TRBJ2-3; 9 bases align to TRBD1. Here the CDR3 DNA reads TGTGCCAGCAGCGCGAACACCGGGACAGGGTTCACAGATACGCAGTATTTT. Translated: CASSANTGTGFTDTQYF.